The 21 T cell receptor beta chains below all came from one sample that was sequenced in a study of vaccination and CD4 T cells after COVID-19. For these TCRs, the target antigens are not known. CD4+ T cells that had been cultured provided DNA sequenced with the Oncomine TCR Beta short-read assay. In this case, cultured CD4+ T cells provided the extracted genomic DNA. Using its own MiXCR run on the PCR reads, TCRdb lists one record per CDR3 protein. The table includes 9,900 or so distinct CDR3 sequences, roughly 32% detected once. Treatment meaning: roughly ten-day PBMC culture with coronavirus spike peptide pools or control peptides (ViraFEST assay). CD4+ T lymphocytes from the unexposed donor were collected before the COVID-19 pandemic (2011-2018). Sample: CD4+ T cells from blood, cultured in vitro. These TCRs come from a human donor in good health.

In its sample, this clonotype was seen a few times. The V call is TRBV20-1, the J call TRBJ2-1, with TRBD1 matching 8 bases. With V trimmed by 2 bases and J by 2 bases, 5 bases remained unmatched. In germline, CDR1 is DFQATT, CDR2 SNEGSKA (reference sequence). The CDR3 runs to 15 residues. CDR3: CSARLGQVTYNEQFF. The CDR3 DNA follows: TGCAGTGCTAGACTGGGACAGGTCACCTACAATGAGCAGTTCTTC.

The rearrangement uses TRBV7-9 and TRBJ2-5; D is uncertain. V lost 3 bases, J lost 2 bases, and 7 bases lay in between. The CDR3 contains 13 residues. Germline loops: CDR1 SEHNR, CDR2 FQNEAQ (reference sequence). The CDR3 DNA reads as TGTGCCAGCAGCTTCTCGGGTCAAGAGACCCAGTACTTC. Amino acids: CASSFSGQETQYF.

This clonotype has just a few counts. The CDR3 region has the DNA TGCAGTGCCTACTCTCGTGGGAACACTGAAGCTTTCTTT. Translating gives CSAYSRGNTEAFF. This chain connects TRBV20-1 to TRBJ1-1, with no clear D. Germline V gene data show CDR1 as DFQATT and CDR2 as SNEGSKA (reference sequence). Trimming removed 6 bases from V and 1 base from J, with 12 bases in between. The CDR3 runs 13 residues.

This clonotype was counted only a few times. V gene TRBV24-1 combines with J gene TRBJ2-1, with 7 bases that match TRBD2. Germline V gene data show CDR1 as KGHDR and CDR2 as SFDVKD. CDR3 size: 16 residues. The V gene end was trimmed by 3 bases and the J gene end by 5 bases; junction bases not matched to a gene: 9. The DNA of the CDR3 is TGTGCCACCAGTGATCCTGTAGCGGGTTCAAACAATGAGCAGTTCTTC. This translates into CATSDPVAGSNNEQFF.

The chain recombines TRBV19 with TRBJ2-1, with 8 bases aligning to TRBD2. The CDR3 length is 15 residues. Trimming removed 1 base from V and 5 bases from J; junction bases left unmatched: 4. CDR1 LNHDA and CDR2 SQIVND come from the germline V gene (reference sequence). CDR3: CASSIAGGSNNEQFF. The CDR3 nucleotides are TGTGCCAGTAGTATAGCGGGAGGGTCAAACAATGAGCAGTTCTTC.

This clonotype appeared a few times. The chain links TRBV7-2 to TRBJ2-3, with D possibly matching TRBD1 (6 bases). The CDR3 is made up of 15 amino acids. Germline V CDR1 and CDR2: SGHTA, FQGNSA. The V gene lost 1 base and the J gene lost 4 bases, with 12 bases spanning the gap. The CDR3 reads CASSLDRVNSDTQYF. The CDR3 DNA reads TGTGCCAGCAGCTTAGACAGGGTTAATTCAGATACGCAGTATTTT.

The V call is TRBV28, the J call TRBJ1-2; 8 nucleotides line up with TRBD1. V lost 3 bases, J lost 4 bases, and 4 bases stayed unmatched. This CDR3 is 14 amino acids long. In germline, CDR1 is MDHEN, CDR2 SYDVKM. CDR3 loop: CASSLMGTGYGYTF. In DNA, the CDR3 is TGTGCCAGCAGTTTGATGGGGACAGGCTATGGCTACACCTTC.

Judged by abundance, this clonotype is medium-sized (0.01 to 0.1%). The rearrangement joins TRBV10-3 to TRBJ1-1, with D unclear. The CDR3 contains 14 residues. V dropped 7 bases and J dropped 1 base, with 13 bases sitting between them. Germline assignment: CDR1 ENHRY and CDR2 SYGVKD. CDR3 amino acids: CAINGAPENTEAFF. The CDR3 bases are TGTGCCATCAATGGAGCACCCGAGAACACTGAAGCTTTCTTT.

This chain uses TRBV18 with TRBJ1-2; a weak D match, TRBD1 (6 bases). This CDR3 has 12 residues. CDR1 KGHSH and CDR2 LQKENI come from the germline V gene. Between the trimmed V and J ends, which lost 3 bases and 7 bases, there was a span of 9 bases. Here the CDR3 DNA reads TGTGCCAGCTCACCGGACAGAGGTGGCTACACCTTC. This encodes CASSPDRGGYTF.

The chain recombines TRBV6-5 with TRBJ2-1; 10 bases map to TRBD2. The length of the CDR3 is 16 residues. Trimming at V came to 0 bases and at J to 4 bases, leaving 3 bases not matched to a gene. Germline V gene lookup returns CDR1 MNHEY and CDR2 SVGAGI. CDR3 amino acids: CASSYSLAGRYNEQFF. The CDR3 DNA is TGTGCCAGCAGTTACTCACTAGCGGGAAGGTACAATGAGCAGTTCTTC.

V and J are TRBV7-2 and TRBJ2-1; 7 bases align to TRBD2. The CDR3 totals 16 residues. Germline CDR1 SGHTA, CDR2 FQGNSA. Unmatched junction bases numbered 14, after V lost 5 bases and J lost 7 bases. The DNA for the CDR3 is TGTGCCAGCAGCCCCCTAGCGGCATTGCTCAGGAATGAGCAGTTCTTC. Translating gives CASSPLAALLRNEQFF.

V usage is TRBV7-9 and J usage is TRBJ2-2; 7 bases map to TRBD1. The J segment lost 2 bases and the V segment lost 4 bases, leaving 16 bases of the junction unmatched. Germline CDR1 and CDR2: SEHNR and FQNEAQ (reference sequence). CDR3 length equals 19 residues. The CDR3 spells CASSSPVEMTGSNTGELFF. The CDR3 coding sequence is TGTGCCAGCAGCTCCCCGGTCGAGATGACAGGGTCCAACACCGGGGAGCTGTTTTTT.

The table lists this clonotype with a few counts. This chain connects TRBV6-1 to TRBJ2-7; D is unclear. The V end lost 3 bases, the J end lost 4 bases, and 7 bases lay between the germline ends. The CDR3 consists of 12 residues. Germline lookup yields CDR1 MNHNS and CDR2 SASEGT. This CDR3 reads CASSEMGYEQYF. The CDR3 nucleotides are TGTGCCAGCAGTGAGATGGGTTACGAGCAGTACTTC.

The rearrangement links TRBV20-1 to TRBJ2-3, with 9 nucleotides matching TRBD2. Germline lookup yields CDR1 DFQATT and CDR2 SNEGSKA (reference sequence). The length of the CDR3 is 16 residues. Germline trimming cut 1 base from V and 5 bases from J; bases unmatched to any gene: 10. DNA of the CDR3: TGCAGTGCTAGAGGGGTGGTAGCGGGAGCTAGAGATACGCAGTATTTT. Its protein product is CSARGVVAGARDTQYF.

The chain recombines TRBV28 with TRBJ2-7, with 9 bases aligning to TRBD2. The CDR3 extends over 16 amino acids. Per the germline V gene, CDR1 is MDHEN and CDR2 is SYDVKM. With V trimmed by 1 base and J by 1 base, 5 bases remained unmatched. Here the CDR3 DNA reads TGTGCCAGCAGTTTATTAGAGCGGGAGGTTTCCTACGAGCAGTACTTC. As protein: CASSLLEREVSYEQYF. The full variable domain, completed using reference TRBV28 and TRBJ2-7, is DVKVTQSSRYLVKRTGEKVFLECVQDMDHENMFWYRQDPGLGLRLIYFSYDVKMKEKGDIPEGYSVSREKKERFSLILESASTNQTSMYLCASSLLEREVSYEQYFGPGTRLTVT.

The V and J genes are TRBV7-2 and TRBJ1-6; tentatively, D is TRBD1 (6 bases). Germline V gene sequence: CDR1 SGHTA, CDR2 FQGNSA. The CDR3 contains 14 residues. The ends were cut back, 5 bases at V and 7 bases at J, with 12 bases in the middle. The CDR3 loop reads CASSIRDTNSPLHF. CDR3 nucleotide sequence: TGTGCCAGCAGCATCCGGGACACAAATTCACCCCTCCACTTT.

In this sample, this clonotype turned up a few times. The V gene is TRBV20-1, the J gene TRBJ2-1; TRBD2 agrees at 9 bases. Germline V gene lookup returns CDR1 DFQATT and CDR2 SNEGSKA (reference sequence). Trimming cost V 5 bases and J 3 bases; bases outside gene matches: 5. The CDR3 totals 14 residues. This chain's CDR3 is CSARIAGDYNEQFF. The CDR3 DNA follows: TGCAGTGCTCGAATAGCGGGGGACTACAATGAGCAGTTCTTC.

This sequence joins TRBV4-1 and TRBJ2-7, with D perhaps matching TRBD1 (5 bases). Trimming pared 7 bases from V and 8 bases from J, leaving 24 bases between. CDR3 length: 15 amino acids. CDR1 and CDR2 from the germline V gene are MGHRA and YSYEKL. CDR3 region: CASTSKYQGCLQQYF. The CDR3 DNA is TGCGCCAGCACCTCCAAGTACCAGGGATGCCTACAGCAGTACTTC.

As DNA, the CDR3 is TGTGCCACCAGTGATTTTCGGAAGGTGGGGGATGAGCAGTTCTTC. Its translation: CATSDFRKVGDEQFF. The rearrangement uses TRBV24-1 and TRBJ2-1; D tentatively reads TRBD1 or TRBD2 (5 bases each). V lost 1 base and J lost 8, with 14 bases in between. The CDR3 contains 15 residues. CDR1 is KGHDR and CDR2 is SFDVKD in the germline V gene.

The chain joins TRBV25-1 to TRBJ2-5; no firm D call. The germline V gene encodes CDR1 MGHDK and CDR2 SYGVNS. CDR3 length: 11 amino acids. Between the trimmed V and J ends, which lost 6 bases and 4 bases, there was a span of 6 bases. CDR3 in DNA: TGTGCCAGCAGATTCGGAGAGACCCAGTACTTC. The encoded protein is CASRFGETQYF.

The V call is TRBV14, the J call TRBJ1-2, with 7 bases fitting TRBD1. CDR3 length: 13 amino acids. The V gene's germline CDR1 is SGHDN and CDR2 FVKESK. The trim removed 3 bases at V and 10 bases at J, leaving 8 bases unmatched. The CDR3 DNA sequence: TGTGCCAGCAGCCAGGACAGGACGGTGAACTACACCTTC. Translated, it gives CASSQDRTVNYTF.